One TCR beta chain is described in this entry. This entry belongs to a study of blood T cell repertoires in COVID-19. Study-wide context: COVID-19 samples from acute and convalescent phases originated in the United States, Italy and Spain.

Only in-frame clones appear in the TCRdb table, and some are missing; sequencing was by immunoSEQ multiplex PCR. Counted here are around 84,000 clones, about 78% occurring once; the ten biggest clones make up just over 35%. CDR1 is GTSNPN and CDR2 is SVGIG in the germline V gene (reference sequence). The CDR3 loop spans 12 amino acids. The ends were cut back, 2 bases at V and 5 bases at J, with 8 bases in the middle. A Seattle source enrolled patients during active infection and followed them longitudinally. The rearrangement uses TRBV30 and TRBJ2-3, with D unclear. The clonotype originates from a man aged 55-75 years with COVID-19, enrolled during active disease. The specimen sequenced was peripheral blood. The CDR3 bases are TGTGCCTGGAGTCCCCCCCTAGATACGCAGTATTTT. This translates into CAWSPPLDTQYF.